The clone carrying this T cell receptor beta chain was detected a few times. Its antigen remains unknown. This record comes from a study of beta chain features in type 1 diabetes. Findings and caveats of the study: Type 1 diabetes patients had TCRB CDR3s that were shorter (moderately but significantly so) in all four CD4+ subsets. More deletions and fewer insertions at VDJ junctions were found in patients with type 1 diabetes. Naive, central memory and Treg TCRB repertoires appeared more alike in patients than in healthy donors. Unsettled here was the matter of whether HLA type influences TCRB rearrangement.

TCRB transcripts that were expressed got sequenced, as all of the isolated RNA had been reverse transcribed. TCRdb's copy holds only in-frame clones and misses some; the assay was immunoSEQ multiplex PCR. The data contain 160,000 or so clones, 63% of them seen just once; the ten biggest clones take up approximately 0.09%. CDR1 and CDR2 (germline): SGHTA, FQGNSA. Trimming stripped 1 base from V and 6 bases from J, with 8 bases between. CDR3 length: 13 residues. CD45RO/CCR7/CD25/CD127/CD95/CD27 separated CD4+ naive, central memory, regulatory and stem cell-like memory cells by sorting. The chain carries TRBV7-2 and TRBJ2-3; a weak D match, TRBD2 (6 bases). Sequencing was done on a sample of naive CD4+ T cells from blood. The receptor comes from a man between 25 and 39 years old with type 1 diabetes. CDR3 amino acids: CASSLEAGDTQYF. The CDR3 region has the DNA TGTGCCAGCAGCTTAGAGGCGGGGGATACGCAGTATTTT.